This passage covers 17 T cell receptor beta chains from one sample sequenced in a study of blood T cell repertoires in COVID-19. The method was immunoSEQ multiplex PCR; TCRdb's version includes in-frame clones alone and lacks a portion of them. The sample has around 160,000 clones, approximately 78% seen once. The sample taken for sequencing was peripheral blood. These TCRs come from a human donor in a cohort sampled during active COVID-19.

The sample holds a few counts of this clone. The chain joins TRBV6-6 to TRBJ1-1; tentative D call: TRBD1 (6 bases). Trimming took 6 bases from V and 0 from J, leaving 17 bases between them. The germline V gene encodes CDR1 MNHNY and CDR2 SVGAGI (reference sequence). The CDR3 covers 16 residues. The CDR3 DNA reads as TGTGCCAGCAGCAGGGGAGGGCGCGACATGAACACTGAAGCTTTCTTT. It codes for CASSRGGRDMNTEAFF.

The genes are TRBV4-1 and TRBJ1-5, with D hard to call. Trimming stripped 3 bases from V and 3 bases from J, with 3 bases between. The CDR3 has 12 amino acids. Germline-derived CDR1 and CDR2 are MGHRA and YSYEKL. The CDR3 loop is CASSHNNQPQHF. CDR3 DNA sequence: TGCGCCAGCAGCCATAACAATCAGCCCCAGCATTTT.

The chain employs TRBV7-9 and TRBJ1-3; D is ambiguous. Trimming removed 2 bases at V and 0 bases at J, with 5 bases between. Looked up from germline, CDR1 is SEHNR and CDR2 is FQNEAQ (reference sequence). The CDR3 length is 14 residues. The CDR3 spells CASSLISSGNTIYF. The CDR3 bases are TGTGCCAGCAGCTTAATTAGCTCTGGAAACACCATATATTTT.

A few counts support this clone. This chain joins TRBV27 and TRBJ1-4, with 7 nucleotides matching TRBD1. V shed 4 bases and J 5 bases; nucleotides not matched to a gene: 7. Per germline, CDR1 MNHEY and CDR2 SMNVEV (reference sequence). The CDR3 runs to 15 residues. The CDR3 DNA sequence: TGTGCCAGCAGTTCGAGGGACAGTAGAAATGAAAAACTGTTTTTT. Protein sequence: CASSSRDSRNEKLFF.

The CDR3 nucleotides read TGTGCCAGCAGCGTACAGGGGAATCAGCCCCAGCATTTT. Its translation: CASSVQGNQPQHF. The gene calls are TRBV12-3 or TRBV12-4 and TRBJ1-5; TRBD1 matches 7 bases. The ends lost 6 bases at V and 4 bases at J; junction bases unmatched: 3. The CDR3 spans 13 residues.

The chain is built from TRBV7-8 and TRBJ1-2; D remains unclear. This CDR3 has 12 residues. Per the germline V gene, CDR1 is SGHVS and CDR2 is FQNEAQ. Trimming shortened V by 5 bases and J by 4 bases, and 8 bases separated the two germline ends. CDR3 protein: CASSRPSYGYTF. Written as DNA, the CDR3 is TGTGCCAGCAGCCGTCCCAGCTATGGCTACACCTTC.

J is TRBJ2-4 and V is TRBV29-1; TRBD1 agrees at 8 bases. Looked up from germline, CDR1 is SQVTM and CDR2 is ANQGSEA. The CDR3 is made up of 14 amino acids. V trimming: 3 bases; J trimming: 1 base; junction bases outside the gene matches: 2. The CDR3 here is CSVERTGAKNIQYF. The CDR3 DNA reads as TGCAGCGTTGAGAGGACAGGGGCCAAAAACATTCAGTACTTC.

CDR3 DNA sequence: TGCGCCAGCAGCTGGGGAGGCAGGGCTATCCGACTTACCTACAATGAGCAGTTCTTC. Its translation is CASSWGGRAIRLTYNEQFF. The chain couples TRBV5-1 to TRBJ2-1, with D maybe TRBD2 (6 bases). Looked up from germline, CDR1 is SGHRS and CDR2 is YFSETQ. This CDR3 region has 19 residues. The V end was cut by 3 bases, the J end by 2 bases, with 24 bases between.

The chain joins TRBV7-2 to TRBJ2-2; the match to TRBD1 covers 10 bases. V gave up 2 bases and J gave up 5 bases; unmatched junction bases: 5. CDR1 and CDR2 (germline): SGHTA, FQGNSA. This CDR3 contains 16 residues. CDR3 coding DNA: TGTGCCAGCAGCTTACAGGGACAGGGGTTAACCGGGGAGCTGTTTTTT. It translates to CASSLQGQGLTGELFF.

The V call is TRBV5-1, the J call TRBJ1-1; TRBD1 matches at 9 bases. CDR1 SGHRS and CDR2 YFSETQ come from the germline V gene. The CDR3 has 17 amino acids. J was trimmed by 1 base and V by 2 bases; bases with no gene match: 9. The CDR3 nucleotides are TGCGCCAGCAGCTTTGACGGGACAGGGAGTGGGAACACTGAAGCTTTCTTT. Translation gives CASSFDGTGSGNTEAFF. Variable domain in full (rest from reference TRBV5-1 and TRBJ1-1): KAGVTQTPRYLIKTRGQQVTLSCSPISGHRSVSWYQQTPGQGLQFLFEYFSETQRNKGNFPGRFSGRQFSNSRSEMNVSTLELGDSALYLCASSFDGTGSGNTEAFFGQGTRLTVV.

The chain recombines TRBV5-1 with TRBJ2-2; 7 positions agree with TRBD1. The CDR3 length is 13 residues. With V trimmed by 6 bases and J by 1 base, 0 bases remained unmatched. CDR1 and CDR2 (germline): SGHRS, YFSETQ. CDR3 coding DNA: TGCGCCAGCAACAGGGGGAACACCGGGGAGCTGTTTTTT. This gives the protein CASNRGNTGELFF.

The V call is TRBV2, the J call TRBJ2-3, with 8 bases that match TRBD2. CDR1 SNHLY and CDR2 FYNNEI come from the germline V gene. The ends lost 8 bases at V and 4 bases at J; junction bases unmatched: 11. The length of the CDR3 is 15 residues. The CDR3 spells CASVAGTRSSDTQYF. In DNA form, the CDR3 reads TGTGCCAGCGTAGCAGGGACTAGATCCTCAGATACGCAGTATTTT.

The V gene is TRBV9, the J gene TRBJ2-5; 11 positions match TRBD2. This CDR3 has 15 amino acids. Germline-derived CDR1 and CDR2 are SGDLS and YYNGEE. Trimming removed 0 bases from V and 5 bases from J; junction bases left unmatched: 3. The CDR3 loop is CASSVEASGGETQYF. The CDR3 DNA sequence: TGTGCCAGCAGCGTAGAAGCTAGCGGGGGGGAGACCCAGTACTTC.

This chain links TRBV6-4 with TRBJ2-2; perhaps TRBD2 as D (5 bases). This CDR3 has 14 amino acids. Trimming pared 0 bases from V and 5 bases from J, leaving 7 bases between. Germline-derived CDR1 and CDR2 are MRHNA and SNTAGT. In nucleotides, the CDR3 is TGTGCCAGCAGTGACTCGAGGGAAACCGGGGAGCTGTTTTTT. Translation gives CASSDSRETGELFF.

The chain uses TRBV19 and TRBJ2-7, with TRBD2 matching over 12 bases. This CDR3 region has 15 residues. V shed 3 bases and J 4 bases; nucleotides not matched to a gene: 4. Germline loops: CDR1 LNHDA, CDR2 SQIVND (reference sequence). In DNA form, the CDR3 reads TGTGCCAGTAGTATCACACTAGCGGGGGGTTACGAGCAGTACTTC. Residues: CASSITLAGGYEQYF.

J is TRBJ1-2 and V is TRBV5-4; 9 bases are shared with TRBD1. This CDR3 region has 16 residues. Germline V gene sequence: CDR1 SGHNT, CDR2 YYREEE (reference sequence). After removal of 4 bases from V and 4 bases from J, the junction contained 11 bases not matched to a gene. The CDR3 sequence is CASSVTGTGSVYGYTF. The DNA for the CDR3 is TGTGCCAGCAGCGTTACCGGGACAGGGAGTGTCTATGGCTACACCTTC.

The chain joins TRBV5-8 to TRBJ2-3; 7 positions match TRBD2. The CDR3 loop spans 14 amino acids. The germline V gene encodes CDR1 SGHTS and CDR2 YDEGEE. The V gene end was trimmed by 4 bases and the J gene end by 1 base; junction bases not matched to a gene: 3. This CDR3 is CASSRSGGTDTQYF. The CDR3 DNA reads TGTGCCAGCAGCCGGAGCGGGGGCACAGATACGCAGTATTTT.